The rows below give T cell receptor beta chains drawn from one sample of a study of radiotherapy plus CTLA-4 blockade in lung cancer. Some clones are missing from TCRdb's copy, which holds only in-frame ones; the method was immunoSEQ multiplex PCR. The repertoire consists of about 100,000 clones, with under 90% occurring once and the leading ten covering 0.65% to 1%. Sequenced material: peripheral blood, taken from a patient treated with radiotherapy plus ipilimumab. The receptor source for this set is a human donor with non-small cell lung cancer who had stable disease on radiotherapy plus ipilimumab. Both conserved end residues are trimmed from each CDR3.

J gene | V gene | CDR3 protein
TRBJ2-5 | TRBV11-2 | ASSLGDRGYTQY
TRBJ2-1 | TRBV7-2 | ASSLDATSYNEQF
TRBJ1-6 | TRBV2 | ASSEAFMGRYNSPLH
TRBJ1-2 | TRBV10-3 | AISGDRVRGYT
TRBJ1-5 | TRBV5-1 | ASSPLTGGPSNQPQH
TRBJ2-1 | TRBV4-2 | ASSPLGTNEQF
TRBJ2-2 | TRBV11-2 | ASSLLAGGRTGELF
TRBJ2-1 | TRBV2 | ASSEPGGSNQF
TRBJ1-2 | TRBV9 | ASSGGGVEVDYGYT
TRBJ1-1 | TRBV7-9 | ASSSHREPTNTEAF
TRBJ2-1 | TRBV4-1 | ASSQDWGGIDEQF
TRBJ2-7 | TRBV9 | ASSVTGGERKQY
TRBJ1-1 | TRBV19 | ASSPTWTAMNTEAF
TRBJ2-1 | TRBV29-1 | SVEGLAGVYNEQF
TRBJ1-1 | TRBV5-1 | ASIEAGGRGPEAF
TRBJ2-3 | TRBV5-1 | ASSPLTGADTQY
TRBJ2-7 | TRBV4-2 | ASSGGLGRGYEQY
TRBJ1-4 | TRBV28 | ASSPRGHSNEKLF
TRBJ2-1 | TRBV2 | ASRLGLAGGPGDEQF
TRBJ2-1 | TRBV9 | ASSSGLAGREQF
TRBJ2-5 | TRBV29-1 | SVEGGTQETQY
TRBJ1-6 | TRBV5-1 | ASSLGVDSPLH
TRBJ1-2 | TRBV28 | ASSFGGRFGHLREYT
TRBJ1-5 | TRBV20-1 | SAREGQPQH
TRBJ1-1 | TRBV29-1 | SVVVLGEAF